The 22 T cell receptor beta chains in this list originate from one sample, sequenced in a study of T cell changes during pregnancy in multiple sclerosis. Measured with immunoSEQ multiplex PCR; TCRdb has only the in-frame clones, and not every one. The data hold 60,000 to 70,000 clones, with about nine tenths observed a single time. The sequencing used peripheral blood, collected in the third trimester of pregnancy. The receptors come from a female donor in good health, enrolled as a control in a pregnancy study.

The V gene is TRBV6-5, the J gene TRBJ2-3, with D perhaps matching TRBD2 (5 bases). V dropped 8 bases and J dropped 1 base, with 13 bases sitting between them. The V gene's germline CDR1 is MNHEY and CDR2 SVGAGI. The CDR3 consists of 14 residues. CDR3 region: CASRGFFGTDTQYF. The CDR3 DNA reads TGTGCCAGCCGCGGGTTTTTTGGCACAGATACGCAGTATTTT.

The chain links TRBV7-9 to TRBJ2-2; 13 bases agree with TRBD2. The ends lost 5 bases at V and 5 bases at J; junction bases unmatched: 5. Germline CDR1 is SEHNR and CDR2 is FQNEAQ (reference sequence). This CDR3 comprises 16 residues. The DNA for the CDR3 is TGTGCCAGCAGCCAAGGACTAGCGGGAGTGACCGGGGAGCTGTTTTTT. It yields the protein CASSQGLAGVTGELFF.

This clone was found a few times. This chain connects TRBV2 to TRBJ1-1; D unresolved. The germline gives CDR1 SNHLY, CDR2 FYNNEI. CDR3 length equals 13 residues. Trimming removed 6 bases from V and 2 bases from J, with 10 bases in between. The CDR3 region has the DNA TGTGCCAGCAGCGCGGCAGTCAACACTGAAGCTTTCTTT. Translation gives CASSAAVNTEAFF.

The chain combines TRBV30 with TRBJ1-2; 7 nucleotides match TRBD1. Germline-derived CDR1 and CDR2 are GTSNPN and SVGIG (reference sequence). The CDR3 is 16 amino acids. Trimming cost V 4 bases and J 2 bases; bases outside gene matches: 13. The DNA for the CDR3 is TGTGCCTGGAATAGGCCAGGACAGGAACTAAACTATGGCTACACCTTC. It codes for CAWNRPGQELNYGYTF.

The V and J genes are TRBV7-8 and TRBJ2-7; 9 nucleotides agree with TRBD2. After removal of 3 bases from V and 7 bases from J, the junction contained 7 bases not matched to a gene. The germline CDR1 and CDR2 sequences are SGHVS and FQNEAQ. The length of the CDR3 is 14 residues. The CDR3 loop is CASSLAGGPAEQYF. The CDR3 DNA sequence: TGTGCCAGCAGCTTGGCGGGAGGGCCGGCAGAGCAGTACTTC.

This clone was detected once. The chain employs TRBV6-4 and TRBJ1-6; no clear D. There are 15 residues in the CDR3. V gave up 4 bases and J gave up 6 bases, with 13 bases separating them. Germline V CDR1 and CDR2: MRHNA, SNTAGT. DNA of the CDR3: TGTGCCAGCAGTGTGGAGGCTACGGGTAATTCACCCCTCCACTTT. This encodes CASSVEATGNSPLHF.

The chain links TRBV30 to TRBJ1-2; D gene uncertain. V was clipped by 3 bases and J by 7 bases, with 9 bases between them. The CDR3 covers 11 residues. Germline CDR1 is GTSNPN and CDR2 is SVGIG (reference sequence). DNA for the CDR3: TGTGCCTGGAGATTGACATCTGGCTACACCTTC. Translating gives CAWRLTSGYTF.

This chain uses TRBV19 with TRBJ2-7, with a weak D call TRBD2 (6 bases). V lost 5 bases and J 2 bases, leaving 13 bases between the germline ends. The CDR3 length is 14 residues. From germline, CDR1 is LNHDA and CDR2 SQIVND (reference sequence). The CDR3 sequence: CASSRETGAYEQYF. CDR3 nucleotide sequence: TGTGCCAGTAGTCGGGAAACGGGGGCCTACGAGCAGTACTTC.

V gene TRBV21-1 combines with J gene TRBJ1-5; the DNA was not compared with TRBD1, the D call given in the table. TRBV21-1 is classified as a pseudogene. The CDR3 extends over 14 amino acids. CDR3 sequence reads: CASSKDRPNQPQHF. DNA of the CDR3: TGTGCCAGCAGCAAGGACAGGCCCAATCAGCCCCAGCATTTT.

This sequence joins TRBV5-1 and TRBJ2-2; 10 bases are shared with TRBD1. Germline trimming cut 0 bases from V and 4 bases from J; bases unmatched to any gene: 0. Germline V CDR1 and CDR2: SGHRS, YFSETQ. CDR3 length: 15 residues. The CDR3 DNA reads TGCGCCAGCAGCTTGGGACAGGGGGCCACCGGGGAGCTGTTTTTT. It translates to CASSLGQGATGELFF.

V and J are TRBV27 and TRBJ2-3; the D is unclear. V lost 3 bases to trimming and J lost 4 bases, with 2 bases between them. CDR3 length: 11 residues. In germline, CDR1 is MNHEY, CDR2 SMNVEV (reference sequence). Here the CDR3 DNA reads TGTGCCAGCAGTTTCTCAGATACGCAGTATTTT. Translated: CASSFSDTQYF.

This sequence joins TRBV27 and TRBJ1-2, with 7 bases fitting TRBD1. The junction had 2 bases not matched to a gene; V was cut back by 5 bases and J by 2 bases. Germline V gene lookup returns CDR1 MNHEY and CDR2 SMNVEV (reference sequence). There are 13 residues in the CDR3. The CDR3 DNA reads as TGTGCCAGCAGTAAGACAGGGAACTATGGCTACACCTTC. Residues: CASSKTGNYGYTF.

The chain is built from TRBV6-1 and TRBJ1-5; a weak D match, TRBD1 (5 bases). Trimming took off 4 bases at V and 6 bases at J, with 10 bases between the two ends. Germline V gene data show CDR1 as MNHNS and CDR2 as SASEGT. The CDR3 sequence is 13 residues long. This chain's CDR3 is CASSGTGFQPQHF. The DNA for the CDR3 is TGTGCCAGCAGTGGAACAGGTTTTCAGCCCCAGCATTTT.

The sample holds one count of this clone. The CDR3 nucleotides read TGCGCCAGCACTATGGGGCAGAGCTCCTACAATGAGCAGTTCTTC. It translates to CASTMGQSSYNEQFF. The chain combines TRBV5-1 with TRBJ2-1, with D possibly TRBD1 on 5 matching bases. Germline V gives CDR1 SGHRS, CDR2 YFSETQ. CDR3 length equals 15 residues. Between the trimmed V and J ends, which lost 6 bases and 0 bases, there was a span of 13 bases.

The V and J genes are TRBV9 and TRBJ2-7; TRBD2 aligns across 8 bases. Trimming cost V 0 bases and J 6 bases; bases outside gene matches: 11. This CDR3 has 16 amino acids. Germline V gene sequence: CDR1 SGDLS, CDR2 YYNGEE. CDR3 in amino acids: CASSVGDGLARREQYF. In DNA, the CDR3 is TGTGCCAGCAGCGTAGGGGATGGACTAGCCAGACGCGAGCAGTACTTC.

The V call is TRBV7-9, the J call TRBJ1-1; no clear D. The CDR3 length is 15 residues. The germline V and J ends were trimmed by 5 bases and 3 bases, with 16 bases remaining between them. From germline, CDR1 is SEHNR and CDR2 FQNEAQ (reference sequence). The CDR3 region has the DNA TGTGCCAGCAGCCCGAGCGAGGGTATGGACACTGAAGCTTTCTTT. Encoded protein: CASSPSEGMDTEAFF.

This chain uses TRBV5-1 with TRBJ2-7; the D gene is possibly TRBD1 (6 bases). This CDR3 comprises 12 residues. V was trimmed by 8 bases and J by 2 bases, leaving 11 bases between them. The germline gives CDR1 SGHRS, CDR2 YFSETQ. The CDR3: CASRTETYEQYF. For the CDR3, the DNA is TGCGCCAGTAGGACAGAAACCTACGAGCAGTACTTC.

The chain's CDR3 is CASRKHRAVEAFF. CDR3 DNA: TGTGCCAGCAGAAAACACAGGGCTGTTGAAGCTTTCTTT. The rearrangement joins TRBV6-5 to TRBJ1-1; D perhaps matches TRBD1 (6 bases). Germline-derived CDR1 and CDR2 are MNHEY and SVGAGI. The CDR3 loop spans 13 amino acids. Between the trimmed V and J ends, which lost 6 bases and 7 bases, there was a span of 15 bases.

The chain has TRBV7-3 and TRBJ2-5, with 10 bases fitting TRBD2. This CDR3 comprises 16 residues. V lost 5 bases to trimming and J lost 2 bases; unmatched junction nucleotides: 8. Germline V CDR1 and CDR2: SGHTA, FQGTGA. CDR3 loop: CASSRFSTSGQETQYF. As DNA, the CDR3 is TGTGCCAGCAGCAGATTTTCGACTAGCGGGCAAGAGACCCAGTACTTC.

The genes are TRBV7-2 and TRBJ1-6; no clear D gene. V dropped 1 base and J dropped 0 bases, with 10 bases sitting between them. CDR1 is SGHTA, CDR2 FQGNSA, per germline. This CDR3 contains 17 residues. In DNA, the CDR3 is TGTGCCAGCAGCTTAGGGCTAGTCGGCTCCTATAATTCACCCCTCCACTTT. Translating it yields CASSLGLVGSYNSPLHF.

This chain connects TRBV11-2 to TRBJ2-3; 8 nucleotides agree with TRBD1. The ends lost 1 base at V and 3 bases at J; junction bases unmatched: 3. Germline assignment: CDR1 SGHAT and CDR2 FQNNGV. The CDR3 is made up of 15 amino acids. The CDR3 DNA reads as TGTGCCAGCAGCTTAGGCGGACAGGGAACAGATACGCAGTATTTT. Its protein product is CASSLGGQGTDTQYF. Variable domain in full (rest from reference TRBV11-2 and TRBJ2-3): EAGVAQSPRYKIIEKRQSVAFWCNPISGHATLYWYQQILGQGPKLLIQFQNNGVVDDSQLPKDRFSAERLKGVDSTLKIQPAKLEDSAVYLCASSLGGQGTDTQYFGPGTRLTVL.

The chain combines TRBV4-2 with TRBJ2-3; a possible D gene is TRBD1 (6 bases). Germline CDR1 LGHNA, CDR2 YNFKEQ. Trimming removed 4 bases at V and 0 bases at J, with 17 bases between. The CDR3 spans 17 residues. The CDR3 bases are TGTGCCAGCAGCCGGAAGGCAGGGGACCTTAGCACAGATACGCAGTATTTT. Its translation is CASSRKAGDLSTDTQYF.